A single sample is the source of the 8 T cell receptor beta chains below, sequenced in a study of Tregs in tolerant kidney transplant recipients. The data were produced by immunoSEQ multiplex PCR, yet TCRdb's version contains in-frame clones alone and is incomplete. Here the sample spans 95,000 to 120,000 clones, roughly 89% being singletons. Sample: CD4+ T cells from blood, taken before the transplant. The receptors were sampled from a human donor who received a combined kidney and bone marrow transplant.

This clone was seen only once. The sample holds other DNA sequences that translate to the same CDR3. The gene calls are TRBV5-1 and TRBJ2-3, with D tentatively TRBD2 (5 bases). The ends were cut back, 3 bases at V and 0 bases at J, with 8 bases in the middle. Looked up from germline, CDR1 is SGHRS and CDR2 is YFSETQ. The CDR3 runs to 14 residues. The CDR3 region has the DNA TGCGCCAGCAGCTGGACTGGTAGCACAGATACGCAGTATTTT. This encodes CASSWTGSTDTQYF. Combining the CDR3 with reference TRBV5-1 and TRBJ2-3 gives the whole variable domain KAGVTQTPRYLIKTRGQQVTLSCSPISGHRSVSWYQQTPGQGLQFLFEYFSETQRNKGNFPGRFSGRQFSNSRSEMNVSTLELGDSALYLCASSWTGSTDTQYFGPGTRLTVL.

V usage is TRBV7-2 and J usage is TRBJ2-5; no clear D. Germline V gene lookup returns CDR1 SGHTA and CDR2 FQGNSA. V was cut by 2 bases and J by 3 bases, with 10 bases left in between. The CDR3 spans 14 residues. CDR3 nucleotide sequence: TGTGCCAGCAGCTTATGGCGAGGAGAAGAGACCCAGTACTTC. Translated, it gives CASSLWRGEETQYF.

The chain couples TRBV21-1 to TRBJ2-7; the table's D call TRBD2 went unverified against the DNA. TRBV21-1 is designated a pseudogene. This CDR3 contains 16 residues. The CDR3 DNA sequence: TGTGCCAGCAGCACCCGTGCGGGGGTGGGCTACTACGAGCAGTACTTC. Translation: CASSTRAGVGYYEQYF.

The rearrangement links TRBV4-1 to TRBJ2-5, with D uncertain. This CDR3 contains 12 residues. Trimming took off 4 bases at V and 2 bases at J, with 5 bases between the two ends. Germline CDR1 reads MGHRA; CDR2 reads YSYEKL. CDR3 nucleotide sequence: TGCGCCAGCAGCCTAAATCAAGAGACCCAGTACTTC. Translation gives CASSLNQETQYF.

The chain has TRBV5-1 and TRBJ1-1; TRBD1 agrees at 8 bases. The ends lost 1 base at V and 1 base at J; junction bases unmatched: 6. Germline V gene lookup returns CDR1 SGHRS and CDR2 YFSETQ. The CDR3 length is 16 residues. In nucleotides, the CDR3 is TGCGCCAGCAGCTTGTTTCAGGGGGCTAGGAACACTGAAGCTTTCTTT. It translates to CASSLFQGARNTEAFF.

In DNA, the CDR3 is TGTGCCAGCAGCTCGAAGAGTGAGCAGTTCTTC. As protein: CASSSKSEQFF. The chain couples TRBV7-2 to TRBJ2-1; D gene uncertain. The CDR3 runs to 11 residues. From germline, CDR1 is SGHTA and CDR2 FQGNSA. The V gene lost 4 bases and the J gene lost 9 bases, with 7 bases spanning the gap.

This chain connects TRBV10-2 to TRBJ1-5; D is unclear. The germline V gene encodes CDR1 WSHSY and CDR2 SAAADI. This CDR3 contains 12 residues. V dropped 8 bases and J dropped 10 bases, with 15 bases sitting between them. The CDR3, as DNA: TGCGCCAGCGCAACCCAGGCCAGCCCCCAGCATTTT. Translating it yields CASATQASPQHF.

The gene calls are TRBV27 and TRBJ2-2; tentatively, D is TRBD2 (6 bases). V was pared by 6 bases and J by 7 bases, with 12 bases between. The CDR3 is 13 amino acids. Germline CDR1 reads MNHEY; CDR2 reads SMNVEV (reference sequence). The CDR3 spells CASSTFGGGELFF. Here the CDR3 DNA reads TGTGCCAGCAGCACTTTCGGGGGCGGGGAGCTGTTTTTT.